The TCR beta chain described here comes from a study of cytomegalovirus exposure and HLA in healthy donors. About this clone itself: The sample carries other DNA sequences with the same CDR3.

V dropped 1 base and J dropped 0; count of bases not matched to a gene: 1. In germline, CDR1 is SGHVS, CDR2 FNYEAQ. The CDR3 contains 15 residues. This PCR relied on a set of 60 Vbeta primers and 13 Jbeta primers. Clones were read by immunoSEQ multiplex PCR, and TCRdb kept only the in-frame ones, dropping some. Of more than 95,000 clones listed, approximately 72% are singletons. The sequence derives from a woman aged 70 to 79 in good health and CMV-seropositive. V usage is TRBV7-6 and J usage is TRBJ2-7, with 9 nucleotides matching TRBD2. Sequencing input: PBMCs. For the CDR3, the DNA is TGTGCCAGCAGCTTAGGAGCGGGGGGCTCCTACGAGCAGTACTTC. Translating it yields CASSLGAGGSYEQYF. Together with reference TRBV7-6 and TRBJ2-7, the CDR3 gives the full variable domain: GAGVSQSPRYKVTKRGQDVALRCDPISGHVSLYWYRQALGQGPEFLTYFNYEAQQDKSGLPNDRFSAERPEGSISTLTIQRTEQRDSAMYRCASSLGAGGSYEQYFGPGTRLTVT.